A selection of T cell receptor beta chains follows, all from one sample in a study of blood T cell repertoires in COVID-19. Only in-frame clones appear in the TCRdb table, and some are missing; sequencing was by immunoSEQ multiplex PCR. This repertoire shows more than 95,000 clones, approximately 81% found once; its top ten account for around 4%. Sequencing input: peripheral blood. The source is a woman aged 45 to 65 with acute or convalescent COVID-19. CDR3s include the opening cysteine and the closing phenylalanine or tryptophan. Fields, in order: D gene, J gene, V gene, clone size, CDR3 DNA, CDR3 protein. The D gene is left open where the match is weak. For some rows the clone size is stated as once, few or many, or as a class when expanded; others skip it.

NA TRBJ1-6 TRBV9 once TGTGCCAGCAGCGTAGTAGCGGAGGGGCATGCAAATTCACCCCTCCACTTT CASSVVAEGHANSPLHF
NA TRBJ1-4 TRBV19 NA TGTGCCAGTAGTATATGGAGCGTCACTAATGAAAAACTGTTTTTT CASSIWSVTNEKLFF
NA TRBJ2-7 TRBV7-2 NA TGTGCCAGCAGCTTTACGGGTGCCTACTACGAGCAGTACTTC CASSFTGAYYEQYF
NA TRBJ1-1 TRBV25-1 NA TGTGCCAGCAGTGCGGGACACTTCTTTAACACTGAAGCTTTCTTT CASSAGHFFNTEAFF
TRBD1 TRBJ2-2 TRBV30 many TGTGCCTGGAGTATACAGGGGGCGTCCGGGGAGCTGTTTTTT CAWSIQGASGELFF
NA TRBJ2-2 TRBV28 once TGTGCCAGCAGTACCACCGGGGGCACCGGGGAGCTGTTTTTT CASSTTGGTGELFF
NA TRBJ2-2 TRBV9 NA TGTGCCAGCAGCGTGGGTAGCGGGAACACCGGGGAGCTGTTTTTT CASSVGSGNTGELFF
NA TRBJ2-7 TRBV29-1 NA TGCAGCGTCCTTAGGACAACGTACGAGCAGTACTTC CSVLRTTYEQYF
TRBD2 TRBJ2-1 TRBV5-8 NA TGTGCCAGCAGCTTGGGACTAGCGGGTTCTGGGGATGAGCAGTTCTTC CASSLGLAGSGDEQFF
TRBD1 TRBJ1-4 TRBV2 NA TGTGCCAGCAGTCTTAACCAGGGGGCCGGGGGGGAAAAACTGTTTTTT CASSLNQGAGGEKLFF
NA TRBJ1-1 TRBV5-1 once TGCGCCAGCAGGGTGGGGACAAACACTGAAGCTTTCTTT CASRVGTNTEAFF
NA TRBJ2-5 TRBV28 NA TGTGCCACCACCCTAGATAGTTCGAAGACCCAGTACTTC CATTLDSSKTQYF
NA TRBJ2-1 TRBV5-5 NA TGTGCCAGCAGACTCGCTGATGGTAGCGGTTACAATGAGCAGTTCTTC CASRLADGSGYNEQFF
TRBD1 TRBJ1-5 TRBV19 NA TGTGCCAGTACCATCCGGGACAGGGGGCGAGTTCAGCCCCAGCATTTT CASTIRDRGRVQPQHF
NA TRBJ1-3 TRBV12-2 NA TGTGCAAGTCGCTTACACAGGGGGCCTGGAAACACCATATATTTT CASRLHRGPGNTIYF
NA TRBJ2-7 TRBV10-1 few TGCGCCAGCAGTGAGTCGGGTGGGCCAAACGTCTTC CASSESGGPNVF
NA TRBJ1-2 TRBV7-8 NA TGTGCCAGCAGCTTATACTCTAACTATGGCTACACCTTC CASSLYSNYGYTF
NA TRBJ1-1 TRBV18 NA TGTGCCAGCTCACTAAGACAGGCTAGTATGAACACTGAAGCTTTCTTT CASSLRQASMNTEAFF
NA TRBJ1-5 TRBV5-6 NA TGTGCCAGCAGTCGCAGGGGAGTGGGCAATCAGCCCCAGCATTTT CASSRRGVGNQPQHF
NA TRBJ2-7 TRBV7-9 NA TGTGCCAGCAGCACAAGGGACAAACCCTACGAGCAGTACTTC CASSTRDKPYEQYF
NA TRBJ2-4 TRBV19 NA TGTGCCAGTAGTATCCCCCGGGGAGTCGGAAACATTCAGTACTTC CASSIPRGVGNIQYF
NA TRBJ2-5 TRBV5-1 NA TGCGCCCTCACAGCGGAGGGTACGTGTCAGGAGACCCAGTACTTC CALTAEGTCQETQYF
NA TRBJ2-7 TRBV21-1 NA TGTGCCAGCAGCAAAGACTGCGGGACGGCCACCTACGAGCAGTACTTC CASSKDCGTATYEQYF
TRBD2 TRBJ2-1 TRBV3-1/TRBV3-2 NA TGTGCCAGCAGCTTAGCGGGTGGGTCCTACAATGAGCAGTTCTTC CASSLAGGSYNEQFF
NA TRBJ2-2 TRBV2 NA TGTGCCAGCAGTGAGTCCCGCGGAGTCGGGACCGGGGAGCTGTTTTTT CASSESRGVGTGELFF
NA TRBJ2-7 TRBV29-1 large TGCAGCGTTCAGGCACCCGCTACCTACGAGCAGTACTTC CSVQAPATYEQYF
NA TRBJ2-6 TRBV3-1/TRBV3-2 NA TGTGCCAGCAGCCAAAATAGTCCTGGGGCCAACGTCCTGACTTTC CASSQNSPGANVLTF
NA TRBJ2-1 TRBV25-1 NA TGTGCCAGCAGTGCGAGGATGGCCTGGGGGGTGTCCTACAATGAGCAGTTCTTC CASSARMAWGVSYNEQFF
NA TRBJ2-1 TRBV5-4 NA TGTGCCAGCAGCTTAAGCACCCACAATGAGCAGTTCTTC CASSLSTHNEQFF
TRBD2 TRBJ2-7 TRBV13 NA TGTGCCAGCAGCTCGACTGACCATAGCGGGAGTCAGGACGAGCAGTACTTC CASSSTDHSGSQDEQYF
TRBD1 TRBJ2-7 TRBV29-1 NA TGCAGCGTTGGGGCAGGGGGCTCCTACGAGCAGTACTTC CSVGAGGSYEQYF
TRBD2 TRBJ2-5 TRBV27 NA TGTGCCAGCAGTTTTACCCGACTAGCGGGAGTGGAGACCCAGTACTTC CASSFTRLAGVETQYF
NA TRBJ1-1 TRBV6-5 NA TGTGCCAGCAGTTACTCGAGTCTGCGGGTGAACACTGAAGCTTTCTTT CASSYSSLRVNTEAFF
NA TRBJ2-5 TRBV18 NA TGTGCCAGCTCGCCCAATAGAGAGACCCAGTACTTC CASSPNRETQYF
TRBD1 TRBJ1-4 TRBV7-9 NA TGTGCCAGCACCACCTGGGTGGGACAGGGGCGCGAAAAACTGTTTTTT CASTTWVGQGREKLFF
TRBD2 TRBJ2-3 TRBV5-4 NA TGTGCTCTCAGCCTGGGGCTAGCGGGAGTTGCAGATACGCAGTATTTT CALSLGLAGVADTQYF
TRBD1 TRBJ1-2 TRBV5-1 NA TGCGCCAGCAGCTTGAGACAGGGATCTTTTCTTACCCATGGCTACACCTTC CASSLRQGSFLTHGYTF
NA TRBJ2-5 TRBV18 NA TGTGCCAGCTCACCGTTTTTACAGGAGACCCAGTACTTC CASSPFLQETQYF
TRBD1 TRBJ2-3 TRBV30 NA TGTGCCTGGGGGACAGCCCTCAGGAATACGCAGTATTTT CAWGTALRNTQYF
NA TRBJ1-1 TRBV12-3/TRBV12-4 NA TGTGCCAGCAGTCTAGACATGAACACTGAAGCTTTCTTT CASSLDMNTEAFF
NA TRBJ1-3 TRBV19 NA TGTGCCAGTAGTAATGGGGACTCGGAAGGAAACACCATATATTTT CASSNGDSEGNTIYF
TRBD2 TRBJ2-2 TRBV11-2 NA TGTGCCAGCAGCCTAGCGGCCGGGGAGCTGTTTTTT CASSLAAGELFF
NA TRBJ1-3 TRBV7-9 NA TGTGCCAGCACCGAGGCGGGAATCGCTGGAAACACCATATATTTT CASTEAGIAGNTIYF
NA TRBJ1-6 TRBV30 few TGTGCCTGGAGTGTACCTCAGGGGCTTTCACCCCTCCACTTT CAWSVPQGLSPLHF
NA TRBJ2-1 TRBV7-7 NA TGTGCTAGCAGCTTAGTGGCTAGCAATGAGCAGTTCTTC CASSLVASNEQFF
NA TRBJ1-4 TRBV6-2/TRBV6-3 NA TGTGCCAGCAGTTACATGAAACAGTTAACGAGTGAAAAACTGTTTTTT CASSYMKQLTSEKLFF
TRBD1 TRBJ1-1 TRBV28 NA TGTGCCAGCAGTTCTACAGGGGGGCGGACTGAAGCTTTCTTT CASSSTGGRTEAFF
NA TRBJ1-4 TRBV6-5 NA TGTGCCAGCTTTCTAACAGGGGAAAAACTGTTTTTT CASFLTGEKLFF
NA TRBJ1-1 TRBV10-3 NA TGTGCCATCGCTAGGGAGATCTCTACTGAAGCTTTCTTT CAIAREISTEAFF
NA TRBJ2-7 TRBV5-1 NA TGCGCCAGCAGCTCTGGCCGGACAGCCACCTACGAGCAGTACTTC CASSSGRTATYEQYF
TRBD1 TRBJ2-7 TRBV5-1 NA TGCGCCAGCAGCGGCACGACAGGGATCATCCACGAGCAGTACTTC CASSGTTGIIHEQYF
NA TRBJ2-5 TRBV15 NA TGTGCCACCAGCAGAACTAGCTCCCAAGAGACCCAGTACTTC CATSRTSSQETQYF
NA TRBJ2-7 TRBV30 NA TGTGCCTGGAGTGCGCAGGGAGAGCAGTACTTC CAWSAQGEQYF
NA TRBJ2-7 TRBV5-4 NA TGTGCCAGCAGATTAGACCGAATTTCAGGGGAGCAGTACTTC CASRLDRISGEQYF
NA TRBJ2-7 TRBV10-2 NA TGCGCCAGCAGGAAAGGGGGACCTGACTACGAGCAGTACTTC CASRKGGPDYEQYF
TRBD2 TRBJ2-1 TRBV6-2/TRBV6-3 once TGTGCCAGCAGTTCTCCCGGGCTAGCGGGGGAGAGCTCCTACAATGAGCAGTTCTTC CASSSPGLAGESSYNEQFF